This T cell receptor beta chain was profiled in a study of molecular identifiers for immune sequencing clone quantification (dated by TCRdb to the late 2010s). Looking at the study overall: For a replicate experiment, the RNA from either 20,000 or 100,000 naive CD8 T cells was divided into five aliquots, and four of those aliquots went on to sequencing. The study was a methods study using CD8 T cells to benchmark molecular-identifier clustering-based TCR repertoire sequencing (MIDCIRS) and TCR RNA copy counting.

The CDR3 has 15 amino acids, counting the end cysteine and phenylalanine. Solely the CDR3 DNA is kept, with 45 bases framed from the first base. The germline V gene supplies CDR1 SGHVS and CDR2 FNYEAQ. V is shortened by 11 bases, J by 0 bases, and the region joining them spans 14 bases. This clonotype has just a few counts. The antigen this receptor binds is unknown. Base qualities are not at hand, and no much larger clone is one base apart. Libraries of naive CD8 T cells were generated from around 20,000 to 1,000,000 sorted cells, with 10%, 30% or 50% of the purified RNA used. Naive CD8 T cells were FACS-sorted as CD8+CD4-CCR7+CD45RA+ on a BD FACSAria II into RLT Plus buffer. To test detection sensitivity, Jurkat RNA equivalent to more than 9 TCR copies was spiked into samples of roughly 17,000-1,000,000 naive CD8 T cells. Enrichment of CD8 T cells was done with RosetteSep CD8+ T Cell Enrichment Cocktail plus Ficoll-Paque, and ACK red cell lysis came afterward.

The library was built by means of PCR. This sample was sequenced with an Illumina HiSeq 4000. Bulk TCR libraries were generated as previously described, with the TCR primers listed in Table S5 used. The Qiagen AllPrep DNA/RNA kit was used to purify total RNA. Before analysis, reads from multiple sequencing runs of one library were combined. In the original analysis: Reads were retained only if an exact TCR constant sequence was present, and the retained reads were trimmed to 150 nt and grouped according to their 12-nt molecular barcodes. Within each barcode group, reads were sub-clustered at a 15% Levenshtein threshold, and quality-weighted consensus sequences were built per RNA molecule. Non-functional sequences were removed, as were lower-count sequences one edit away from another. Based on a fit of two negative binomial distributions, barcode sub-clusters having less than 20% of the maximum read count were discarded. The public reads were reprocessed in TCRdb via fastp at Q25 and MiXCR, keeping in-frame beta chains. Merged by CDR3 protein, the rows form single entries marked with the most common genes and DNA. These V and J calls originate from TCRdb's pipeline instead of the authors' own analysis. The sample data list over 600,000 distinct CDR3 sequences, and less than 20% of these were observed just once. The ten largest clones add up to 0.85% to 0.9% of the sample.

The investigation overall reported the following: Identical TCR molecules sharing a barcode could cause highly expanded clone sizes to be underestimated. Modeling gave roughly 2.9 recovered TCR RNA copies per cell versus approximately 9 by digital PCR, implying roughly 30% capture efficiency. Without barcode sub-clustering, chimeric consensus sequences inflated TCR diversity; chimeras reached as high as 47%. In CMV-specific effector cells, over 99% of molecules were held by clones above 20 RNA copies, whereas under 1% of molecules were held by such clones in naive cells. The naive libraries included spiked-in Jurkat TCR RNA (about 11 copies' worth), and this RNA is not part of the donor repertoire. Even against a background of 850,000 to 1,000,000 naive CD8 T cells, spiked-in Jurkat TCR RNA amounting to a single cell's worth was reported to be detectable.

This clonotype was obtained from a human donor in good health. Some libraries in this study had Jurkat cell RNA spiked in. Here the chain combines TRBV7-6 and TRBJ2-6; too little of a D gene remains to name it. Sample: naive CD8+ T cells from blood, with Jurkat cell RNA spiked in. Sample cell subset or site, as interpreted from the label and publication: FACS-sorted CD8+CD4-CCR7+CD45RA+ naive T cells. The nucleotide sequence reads TGTGCCTGCGGTCCCAGATACTCTGGGGCCAACGTCCTGACTTTC. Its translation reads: CACGPRYSGANVLTF.